The 28 T cell receptor beta chains listed next were all sequenced from one sample in a study of T cell responses to AZD1222 COVID-19 vaccine. Only in-frame clones appear in the TCRdb table, and some are missing; sequencing was by immunoSEQ multiplex PCR. The sample lists 190,000 or so clones, about 89% occurring once. This specimen consisted of peripheral blood, obtained 28 days after the second AZD1222 dose. These receptors were collected from an adult who received the AZD1222 COVID-19 vaccine.

The V call is TRBV6-5, the J call TRBJ2-5; D uncertain. CDR1 MNHEY and CDR2 SVGAGI come from the germline V gene. Trimming removed 0 bases from V and 2 bases from J, with 10 bases in between. The CDR3 has 15 amino acids. The CDR3: CASSYSEREQETQYF. CDR3 nucleotide sequence: TGTGCCAGCAGTTACTCGGAGCGAGAGCAAGAGACCCAGTACTTC.

The chain recombines TRBV9 with TRBJ2-3; the match to TRBD2 covers 8 bases. CDR1 is SGDLS, CDR2 YYNGEE, per germline. Trimming took 3 bases from V and 0 from J; bases not matched to a gene: 3. The CDR3 contains 15 residues. CDR3 amino acids: CASSDSGTSTDTQYF. The CDR3 DNA sequence: TGTGCCAGCAGCGATAGCGGGACGAGCACAGATACGCAGTATTTT. The full variable domain, its missing parts supplied by reference TRBV9 and TRBJ2-3, is DSGVTQTPKHLITATGQRVTLRCSPRSGDLSVYWYQQSLDQGLQFLIQYYNGEERAKGNILERFSAQQFPDLHSELNLSSLELGDSALYFCASSDSGTSTDTQYFGPGTRLTVL.

The chain's CDR3 is CASSSRTGGRAFF. The CDR3 DNA reads TGTGCCAGCAGCAGTAGGACAGGGGGAAGGGCTTTCTTT. The V gene is TRBV28, the J gene TRBJ1-1, with 10 bases identical to TRBD1. Germline V gene lookup returns CDR1 MDHEN and CDR2 SYDVKM. The CDR3 covers 13 residues. V lost 6 bases, J lost 11 bases, and 9 bases stayed unmatched.

The J gene is TRBJ1-2, the V gene TRBV6-1, with 11 bases that match TRBD1. CDR1 and CDR2 from the germline V gene are MNHNS and SASEGT. The CDR3 runs to 14 residues. With V trimmed by 7 bases and J by 7 bases, 8 bases remained unmatched. In DNA form, the CDR3 reads TGTGCCAGCAATGGAGGGGGACAGGGGGGTGGCTACACCTTC. Protein sequence: CASNGGGQGGGYTF.

The rearrangement joins TRBV19 to TRBJ2-7, with D perhaps matching TRBD2 (6 bases). The CDR3 is made up of 13 amino acids. V gave up 5 bases and J gave up 2 bases, with 10 bases separating them. The germline CDR1 and CDR2 sequences are LNHDA and SQIVND (reference sequence). The CDR3 loop is CASSASGAYEQYF. The CDR3, as DNA: TGTGCCAGTAGTGCCTCGGGGGCCTACGAGCAGTACTTC.

The chain links TRBV3-1 (or the pseudogene TRBV3-2) to TRBJ2-1; D may be TRBD1 or TRBD2 (6 bases each). The germline CDR1 and CDR2 sequences are LGHDT and YNNKEL (reference sequence). The CDR3 consists of 18 residues. V gave up 1 base and J gave up 4 bases, with 20 bases separating them. The CDR3 DNA sequence: TGTGCCAGCAGCCAAGCGGTCGGAGGAGGGGGATGGTACAATGAGCAGTTCTTC. Translating it yields CASSQAVGGGGWYNEQFF.

The chain uses TRBV3-1 (or the pseudogene TRBV3-2) and TRBJ2-7, with TRBD1 matching 12 bases. This CDR3 has 17 amino acids. Germline CDR1 and CDR2: LGHDT and YNNKEL (reference sequence). With V trimmed by 4 bases and J by 2 bases, 9 bases remained unmatched. The CDR3 sequence: CASSPRPGTGGAYEQYF. In nucleotides, the CDR3 is TGTGCCAGCAGCCCCCGTCCCGGGACAGGGGGCGCCTACGAGCAGTACTTC.

This chain joins TRBV28 and TRBJ1-2, with a weak D call TRBD1 (6 bases). Looked up from germline, CDR1 is MDHEN and CDR2 is SYDVKM. CDR3 size: 15 residues. Trimming took 2 bases from V and 2 from J, leaving 12 bases between them. CDR3 sequence reads: CASSLAGAGNYGYTF. The CDR3 DNA reads TGTGCCAGCAGTTTAGCAGGGGCGGGAAACTATGGCTACACCTTC.

Comment on this clone: At one boundary the junction diverges from the germline segment, which might be a read error. This chain uses TRBV6-1 with TRBJ2-1; possibly TRBD1 for D (6 bases). Germline CDR1 and CDR2: MNHNS and SASEGT. The CDR3 extends over 15 amino acids. CDR3 nucleotides: TGTGCCAGCACTGAACAGGGTCCCTCCTACAATGAGCAGTTCTTC. It encodes CASTEQGPSYNEQFF.

V and J are TRBV12-3 or TRBV12-4 and TRBJ1-1; D not resolved. The V end lost 3 bases, the J end lost 6 bases, and 5 bases lay between the germline ends. This CDR3 region has 11 residues. The CDR3 bases are TGTGCCAGCAGTTTTCAAGCTGAAGCTTTCTTT. Amino acid sequence: CASSFQAEAFF.

V is TRBV29-1 and J is TRBJ2-6; D gene unclear. The CDR3 has 15 residues. Germline V gives CDR1 SQVTM, CDR2 ANQGSEA. V lost 2 bases and J 0 bases, leaving 8 bases between the germline ends. CDR3 amino acids: CSVEPVDSGANVLTF. For the CDR3, the DNA is TGCAGCGTTGAACCGGTCGACTCTGGGGCCAACGTCCTGACTTTC.

The genes are TRBV28 and TRBJ1-5, with a possible D match to TRBD1 (5 bases). With 3 bases removed from V and 6 bases from J, the gap between germline ends came to 12 bases. Germline V gene lookup returns CDR1 MDHEN and CDR2 SYDVKM. The CDR3 runs to 14 residues. The CDR3 nucleotides are TGTGCCAGCAGTTTGTTGGGGGGGGGTCAGCCCCAGCATTTT. Its translation: CASSLLGGGQPQHF.

V is TRBV6-5 and J is TRBJ2-1, with D perhaps assigned TRBD1 or TRBD2 (5 bases each). V lost 2 bases and J 10 bases, leaving 15 bases between the germline ends. The CDR3 runs to 14 residues. Germline lookup yields CDR1 MNHEY and CDR2 SVGAGI. Here the CDR3 reads CASSYPGKTEEQFF. The CDR3 region has the DNA TGTGCCAGCAGTTACCCGGGAAAGACAGAGGAGCAGTTCTTC.

The rearrangement uses TRBV7-8 and TRBJ2-1, with 9 bases that match TRBD2. CDR1 is SGHVS, CDR2 FQNEAQ, per germline. The CDR3 is 14 residues long. After removal of 5 bases from V and 7 bases from J, the junction contained 6 bases not matched to a gene. Written as DNA, the CDR3 is TGTGCCAGCAGCATAGGGACTAGCAGGAATGAGCAGTTCTTC. Translation: CASSIGTSRNEQFF.

The chain employs TRBV4-1 and TRBJ2-7; unclear D gene. CDR3 size: 13 residues. Germline CDR1 MGHRA, CDR2 YSYEKL. Trimming shortened V by 1 base and J by 7 bases, and 11 bases separated the two germline ends. The CDR3 DNA reads TGCGCCAGCAGCCAAGTACCCTACGAGGAGCAGTACTTC. Its translation: CASSQVPYEEQYF.

The chain carries TRBV2 and TRBJ1-2; no clear D gene. The CDR3 length is 11 residues. Germline V gene lookup returns CDR1 SNHLY and CDR2 FYNNEI. Trimming stripped 5 bases from V and 2 bases from J, with 3 bases between. The CDR3 loop is CASSFNYGYTF. The CDR3 nucleotides read TGTGCCAGCAGTTTCAACTATGGCTACACCTTC. Using reference TRBV2 and TRBJ1-2 for the parts outside the CDR3, the full variable domain is EPEVTQTPSHQVTQMGQEVILRCVPISNHLYFYWYRQILGQKVEFLVSFYNNEISEKSEIFDDQFSVERPDGSNFTLKIRSTKLEDSAMYFCASSFNYGYTFGSGTRLTVV.

V is TRBV7-6 and J is TRBJ2-1, with D tentatively TRBD2 (5 bases). Trimming pared 1 base from V and 0 bases from J, leaving 10 bases between. Germline CDR1 and CDR2: SGHVS and FNYEAQ. CDR3 length equals 16 residues. The CDR3 loop reads CASSLVPGVSYNEQFF. The CDR3 DNA reads as TGTGCCAGCAGCTTAGTCCCCGGGGTCTCCTACAATGAGCAGTTCTTC.

DNA of the CDR3: TGTGCCAGCACCCCCGGGGGGGGCAATCAGCCCCAGCATTTT. Translation: CASTPGGGNQPQHF. The chain uses TRBV28 and TRBJ1-5; D is perhaps TRBD1 (5 bases). The V end was cut by 7 bases, the J end by 2 bases, with 12 bases between. The CDR3 is made up of 14 amino acids. CDR1 and CDR2 from the germline V gene are MDHEN and SYDVKM.

The V call is TRBV25-1, the J call TRBJ2-7; D unresolved. Deletions cut 0 bases from V and 3 bases from J, with 9 bases between. CDR3 length: 14 amino acids. Germline V gene lookup returns CDR1 MGHDK and CDR2 SYGVNS. The CDR3 spells CASSEYGLDYEQYF. As DNA, the CDR3 is TGTGCCAGCAGTGAATACGGCCTAGACTACGAGCAGTACTTC.

The rearrangement uses TRBV18 and TRBJ1-5; 9 bases agree with TRBD1. The ends lost 2 bases at V and 7 bases at J; junction bases unmatched: 6. The V gene's germline CDR1 is KGHSH and CDR2 LQKENI. This CDR3 comprises 15 residues. For the CDR3, the DNA is TGTGCCAGCTCACCAGGGACAGGGAAAGGGCAGCCCCAGCATTTT. It yields the protein CASSPGTGKGQPQHF.

The chain uses TRBV18 and TRBJ2-3; D remains ambiguous. Trimming shortened V by 3 bases and J by 5 bases, and 6 bases separated the two germline ends. CDR3 length: 12 residues. Looked up from germline, CDR1 is KGHSH and CDR2 is LQKENI. In DNA, the CDR3 is TGTGCCAGCTCACCTCTAAGAGATACGCAGTATTTT. Protein: CASSPLRDTQYF.

The chain couples TRBV11-2 to TRBJ1-1; D is uncertain. CDR1 SGHAT and CDR2 FQNNGV come from the germline V gene. There are 13 residues in the CDR3. Between the trimmed V and J ends, which lost 1 base and 7 bases, there was a span of 10 bases. The chain's CDR3 is CASSLVRQNEAFF. For the CDR3, the DNA is TGTGCCAGCAGCTTAGTTCGACAAAATGAAGCTTTCTTT.

The rearrangement joins TRBV14 to TRBJ1-4, with a tentative D call TRBD1 (5 bases). From germline, CDR1 is SGHDN and CDR2 FVKESK. This CDR3 comprises 14 residues. V lost 0 bases to trimming and J lost 7 bases, with 9 bases between them. The CDR3 DNA reads as TGTGCCAGCAGCCAAGAATGGGGGGGTGAAAAACTGTTTTTT. Residues: CASSQEWGGEKLFF.

This clone was seen a handful of times. The chain combines TRBV13 with TRBJ1-1; 7 nucleotides align to TRBD1. Germline trimming cut 5 bases from V and 4 bases from J; bases unmatched to any gene: 7. CDR1 and CDR2 from the germline V gene are PRHDT and FYEKMQ (reference sequence). There are 14 residues in the CDR3. The CDR3 coding sequence is TGTGCCAGCAGCCCAGAGGAGGGGGCCACTGAAGCTTTCTTT. It yields the protein CASSPEEGATEAFF.

This chain uses TRBV12-3 or TRBV12-4 with TRBJ1-2; 7 bases agree with TRBD1. The ends lost 3 bases at V and 4 bases at J; junction bases unmatched: 2. The CDR3 totals 13 residues. The CDR3 region has the DNA TGTGCCAGCAGTTTGGGACAGCCCTATGGCTACACCTTC. Translated: CASSLGQPYGYTF.

J is TRBJ2-1 and V is TRBV7-2; 12 bases line up with TRBD2. The CDR3 is made up of 19 amino acids. Per the germline V gene, CDR1 is SGHTA and CDR2 is FQGNSA. V was clipped by 5 bases and J by 4 bases; unmatched bases: 15. The CDR3 nucleotides read TGTGCCAGCAGCCGCAGTTCTAGCGGGAGGGTGGGTATATACAATGAGCAGTTCTTC. Its translation is CASSRSSSGRVGIYNEQFF.

The rearrangement uses TRBV15 and TRBJ2-7; a weak D match, TRBD1 (5 bases). With 0 bases removed from V and 3 bases from J, the gap between germline ends came to 18 bases. CDR1 is LNHNV and CDR2 is YYDKDF in the germline V gene (reference sequence). The CDR3 runs 17 residues. As DNA, the CDR3 is TGTGCCACCAGCAGAGATGTGGGGTTAGGGGTCCTCTACGAGCAGTACTTC. Translated: CATSRDVGLGVLYEQYF. The full variable domain, its missing parts supplied by reference TRBV15 and TRBJ2-7, is DAMVIQNPRYQVTQFGKPVTLSCSQTLNHNVMYWYQQKSSQAPKLLFHYYDKDFNNEADTPDNFQSRRPNTSFCFLDIRSPGLGDTAMYLCATSRDVGLGVLYEQYFGPGTRLTVT.

The sample holds a few counts of this clone. V usage is TRBV20-1 and J usage is TRBJ2-2; D is undetermined. The germline V and J ends were trimmed by 3 bases and 6 bases, with 8 bases remaining between them. The V gene's germline CDR1 is DFQATT and CDR2 SNEGSKA (reference sequence). This CDR3 has 12 amino acids. CDR3 DNA: TGCAGTGCTAGTGGGTTCGCCGGGGAGCTGTTTTTT. Translation: CSASGFAGELFF.